This is a list of T cell receptor beta chains from one sample in a study of cytomegalovirus exposure and HLA in healthy donors. This table comes from immunoSEQ multiplex PCR, and its TCRdb copy is limited to in-frame clones, with some not included. The repertoire holds more than 200,000 clones, with 82% as singletons. The sample consisted of PBMCs. Source of these receptors: a man in his forties or fifties in good health and CMV-seropositive. The CDR3 runs from the conserved cysteine through the conserved F or W. Each record gives: CDR3 length, clone size, V gene, D gene, J gene, CDR3 protein, CDR3 DNA. The D gene is left open where the match is weak. Some rows have no size entry. The others give once, few or many, or a class for an expanded clone.

19	NA	TRBV7-9	NA	TRBJ2-1	CASSHLGGTWTSRGDEQFF	TGTGCCAGCAGCCACCTGGGGGGAACCTGGACTTCCCGTGGGGATGAGCAGTTCTTC
13	NA	TRBV27	TRBD2	TRBJ2-1	CASLAAGTNEQFF	TGTGCCAGCTTAGCAGCGGGAACCAATGAGCAGTTCTTC
13	NA	TRBV7-2	NA	TRBJ2-7	CASSVPGTFEQYF	TGTGCCAGCAGCGTCCCCGGGACATTCGAGCAGTACTTC
15	NA	TRBV25-1	TRBD2	TRBJ2-1	CASSEGLAGAHEQFF	TGTGCCAGCAGTGAAGGACTAGCGGGGGCCCATGAGCAGTTCTTC
15	NA	TRBV7-8	NA	TRBJ2-4	CASSSSYLAKNIQYF	TGTGCCAGCAGTTCGTCCTACCTAGCCAAAAACATTCAGTACTTC
15	NA	TRBV9	TRBD2	TRBJ2-3	CASSGSGSVTDTQYF	TGTGCCAGCAGCGGTAGCGGGAGCGTCACAGATACGCAGTATTTT
13	NA	TRBV25-1	TRBD1	TRBJ1-2	CASSELGTDGYTF	TGTGCCAGCAGTGAATTAGGGACAGATGGCTACACCTTC
14	NA	TRBV7-2	NA	TRBJ1-1	CASTHTGLDTEAFF	TGTGCCAGCACCCATACAGGGTTGGACACTGAAGCTTTCTTT
16	NA	TRBV10-1	TRBD1	TRBJ2-7	CASSEFALGQGYEQYF	TGCGCCAGCAGTGAGTTCGCTCTGGGACAGGGCTACGAGCAGTACTTC
14	NA	TRBV6-5	NA	TRBJ1-5	CASSYRGSGQPQHF	TGTGCCAGCAGTTACCGGGGTTCGGGTCAGCCCCAGCATTTT
17	NA	TRBV6-1	TRBD2	TRBJ2-1	CASSARLAGGSYNEQFF	TGTGCCAGCAGTGCGAGACTAGCGGGAGGGTCCTACAATGAGCAGTTCTTC
13	NA	TRBV14	NA	TRBJ2-1	CASSPWGGQEQFF	TGTGCCAGCAGCCCTTGGGGAGGCCAGGAGCAGTTCTTC
13	once	TRBV7-2	TRBD1	TRBJ1-1	CASSLQGAREAFF	TGTGCCAGCAGCCTTCAGGGGGCGCGAGAAGCTTTCTTT
15	NA	TRBV10-3	NA	TRBJ2-5	CAISDRMDMGETQYF	TGTGCCATCAGTGATCGAATGGACATGGGGGAGACCCAGTACTTC
16	NA	TRBV30	TRBD2	TRBJ2-2	CAWAQVGLAGAGELFF	TGTGCCTGGGCTCAAGTGGGACTAGCGGGTGCCGGGGAGCTGTTTTTT
18	NA	TRBV12-5	NA	TRBJ2-3	CASGLREQPGLLLTPANF	TGTGCTAGTGGTTTACGCGAACAACCGGGACTTCTTCTTACCCCTGCCAATTTT
13	NA	TRBV5-1	TRBD1	TRBJ1-4	CASNTGTEEKLFF	TGCGCCAGCAATACCGGGACAGAAGAAAAACTGTTTTTT
13	NA	TRBV18	NA	TRBJ2-5	CASTRSGQETQYF	TGTGCCAGCACCCGGAGCGGTCAAGAGACCCAGTACTTC
16	NA	TRBV27	TRBD1	TRBJ1-5	CASSLREGASNQPQHF	TGTGCCAGCAGTTTACGAGAGGGGGCGAGCAATCAGCCCCAGCATTTT
12	few	TRBV5-4	TRBD1	TRBJ1-2	CATLQGAGGYTF	TGTGCCACCCTACAGGGGGCAGGTGGCTACACCTTC
12	NA	TRBV14	TRBD1	TRBJ2-2	CASSQGQGKLFF	TGTGCCAGCAGCCAAGGACAGGGGAAGCTGTTTTTT
16	NA	TRBV5-1	TRBD2	TRBJ2-5	CASSLVSSGLQETQYF	TGCGCCAGCAGCTTGGTGTCTAGCGGGTTGCAAGAGACCCAGTACTTC
17	NA	TRBV7-9	TRBD1	TRBJ1-4	CASSLRQTGPINEKLFF	TGTGCCAGCAGCTTACGTCAGACAGGGCCTATTAATGAAAAACTGTTTTTT
15	NA	TRBV2	NA	TRBJ1-1	CASSERGSWNTEAFF	TGTGCCAGCAGTGAAAGGGGATCCTGGAACACTGAAGCTTTCTTT
14	NA	TRBV30	NA	TRBJ1-2	CAWKPPGGTDGYTF	TGTGCCTGGAAACCCCCCGGGGGAACGGATGGCTACACCTTC
15	NA	TRBV7-9	TRBD2	TRBJ2-3	CASRYGLEYTDTQYF	TGTGCCAGCAGATATGGACTAGAGTACACAGATACGCAGTATTTT
15	NA	TRBV6-5	TRBD2	TRBJ2-5	CASSSPGGVQETQYF	TGTGCCAGCAGTTCGCCTGGGGGGGTCCAAGAGACCCAGTACTTC
16	NA	TRBV19	NA	TRBJ1-2	CASSSRFQGFGDGYTF	TGTGCCAGTAGTTCGAGATTTCAGGGTTTTGGGGATGGCTACACCTTC
18	once	TRBV5-1	TRBD1	TRBJ2-5	CASSIHTGQGALQETQYF	TGCGCCAGCAGCATCCATACCGGACAGGGGGCCCTCCAAGAGACCCAGTACTTC
14	NA	TRBV6-5	TRBD1	TRBJ1-1	CATTGGSKNTEAFF	TGTGCCACAACAGGGGGTAGTAAGAACACTGAAGCTTTCTTT
16	few	TRBV5-1	NA	TRBJ2-1	CASTPAAGSSYNEQFF	TGCGCCAGCACACCCGCCGCGGGGAGCTCCTACAATGAGCAGTTCTTC
14	NA	TRBV18	NA	TRBJ1-4	CASSRRGANEKLFF	TGTGCCAGCTCACGGCGGGGAGCTAATGAAAAACTGTTTTTT
15	NA	TRBV5-1	NA	TRBJ2-7	CASSLIWEAPYEQYF	TGCGCCAGCAGCTTGATATGGGAGGCCCCCTACGAGCAGTACTTC
15	NA	TRBV6-5	TRBD1	TRBJ1-2	CAGSYDRAIDYGYTF	TGTGCCGGCAGTTACGACAGGGCAATAGACTATGGCTACACCTTC
17	NA	TRBV4-1	TRBD2	TRBJ2-7	CASSQDVGTSGTYEQYF	TGCGCCAGCAGCCAAGACGTCGGGACTAGCGGCACCTACGAGCAGTACTTC
12	NA	TRBV11-2	TRBD2	TRBJ2-7	CASSGGGYEQYF	TGTGCCAGCAGCGGGGGGGGGTACGAGCAGTACTTC
14	NA	TRBV28	NA	TRBJ1-2	CASSLKTGGRGYTF	TGTGCCAGCAGTTTAAAAACGGGGGGTCGTGGCTACACCTTC
15	NA	TRBV29-1	TRBD2	TRBJ2-7	CSVPRVGGLADEQYF	TGCAGCGTTCCGAGGGTAGGGGGACTAGCAGACGAGCAGTACTTC
13	NA	TRBV29-1	NA	TRBJ1-2	CSALLGHNYGYTF	TGCAGCGCCCTCCTGGGGCATAACTATGGCTACACCTTC
16	NA	TRBV5-6	TRBD1	TRBJ1-1	CASSFGQGSLNTEAFF	TGTGCCAGCAGCTTCGGACAGGGAAGCTTGAACACTGAAGCTTTCTTT
15	NA	TRBV5-8	NA	TRBJ1-4	CASSSQGLGNEKLFF	TGTGCCAGCAGCTCCCAGGGTTTGGGGAATGAAAAACTGTTTTTT
13	NA	TRBV30	TRBD1	TRBJ2-1	CARTGGRYNEQFF	TGTGCCCGTACAGGGGGTCGCTACAATGAGCAGTTCTTC
18	NA	TRBV5-5	TRBD1	TRBJ1-1	CASSFSVEDREVDTEAFF	TGTGCCAGCAGCTTTTCAGTGGAGGACAGGGAGGTAGACACTGAAGCTTTCTTT
14	NA	TRBV30	NA	TRBJ1-2	CAWGVKAGLKGYTF	TGTGCCTGGGGTGTAAAGGCAGGGTTAAAAGGCTACACCTTC